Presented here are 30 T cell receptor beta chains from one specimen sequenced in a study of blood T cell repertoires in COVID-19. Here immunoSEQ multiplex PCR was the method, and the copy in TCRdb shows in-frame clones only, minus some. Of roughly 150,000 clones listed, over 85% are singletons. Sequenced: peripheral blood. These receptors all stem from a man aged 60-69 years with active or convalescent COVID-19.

The CDR3 sequence is CASKRRIGANVLTF. In nucleotides, the CDR3 is TGTGCCAGCAAGAGGAGAATTGGGGCCAACGTCCTGACTTTC. The chain joins TRBV27 to TRBJ2-6, with D hard to call. This CDR3 contains 14 residues. V was clipped by 7 bases and J by 3 bases, with 10 bases between them. Germline assignment: CDR1 MNHEY and CDR2 SMNVEV (reference sequence).

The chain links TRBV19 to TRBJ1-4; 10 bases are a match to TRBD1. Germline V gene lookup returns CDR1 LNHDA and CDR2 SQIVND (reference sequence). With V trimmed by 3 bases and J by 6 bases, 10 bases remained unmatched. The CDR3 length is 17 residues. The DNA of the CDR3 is TGTGCCAGTAGTATGGGGACAGGGGTGACCGGGGATGAAAAACTGTTTTTT. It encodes CASSMGTGVTGDEKLFF.

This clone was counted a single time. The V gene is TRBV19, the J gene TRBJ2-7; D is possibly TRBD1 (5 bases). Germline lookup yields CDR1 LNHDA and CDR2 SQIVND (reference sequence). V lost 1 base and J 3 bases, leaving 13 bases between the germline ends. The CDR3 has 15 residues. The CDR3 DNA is TGTGCCAGTAGTATAGCGGACACCAGCCTCTACGAGCAGTACTTC. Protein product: CASSIADTSLYEQYF. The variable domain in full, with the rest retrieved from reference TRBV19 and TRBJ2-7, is DGGITQSPKYLFRKEGQNVTLSCEQNLNHDAMYWYRQDPGQGLRLIYYSQIVNDFQKGDIAEGYSVSREKKESFPLTVTSAQKNPTAFYLCASSIADTSLYEQYFGPGTRLTVT.

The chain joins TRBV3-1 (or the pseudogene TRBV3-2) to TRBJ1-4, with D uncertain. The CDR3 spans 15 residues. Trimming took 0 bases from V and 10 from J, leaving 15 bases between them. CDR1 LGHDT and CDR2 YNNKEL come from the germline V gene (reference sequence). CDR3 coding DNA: TGTGCCAGCAGCCAAGATATGGGCGTAAGTCGAAAACTGTTTTTT. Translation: CASSQDMGVSRKLFF.

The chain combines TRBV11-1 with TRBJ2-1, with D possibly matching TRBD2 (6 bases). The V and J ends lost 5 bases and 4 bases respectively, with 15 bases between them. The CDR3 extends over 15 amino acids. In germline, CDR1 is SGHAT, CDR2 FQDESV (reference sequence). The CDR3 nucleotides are TGTGCCAGCAGCCTCGGGACTTCTCAATACAATGAGCAGTTCTTC. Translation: CASSLGTSQYNEQFF.

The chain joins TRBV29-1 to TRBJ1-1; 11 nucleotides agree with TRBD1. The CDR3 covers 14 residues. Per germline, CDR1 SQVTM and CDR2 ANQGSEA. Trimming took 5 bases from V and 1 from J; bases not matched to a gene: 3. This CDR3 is CSVTGTGGNTEAFF. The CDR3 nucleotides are TGCAGCGTTACGGGGACAGGGGGGAACACTGAAGCTTTCTTT.

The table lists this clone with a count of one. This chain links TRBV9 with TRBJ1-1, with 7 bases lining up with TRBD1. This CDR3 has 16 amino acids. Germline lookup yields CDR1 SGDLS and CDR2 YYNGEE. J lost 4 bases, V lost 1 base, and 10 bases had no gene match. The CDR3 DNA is TGTGCCAGCAGCGTAATAGCGCCGACAGGGCCCACTGAAGCTTTCTTT. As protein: CASSVIAPTGPTEAFF.

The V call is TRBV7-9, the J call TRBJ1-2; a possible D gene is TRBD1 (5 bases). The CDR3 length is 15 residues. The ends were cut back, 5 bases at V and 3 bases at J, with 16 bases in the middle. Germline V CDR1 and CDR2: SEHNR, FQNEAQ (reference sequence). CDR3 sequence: CASSVTPPRDYGYTF. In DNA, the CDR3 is TGTGCCAGCAGCGTTACCCCACCCAGGGACTATGGCTACACCTTC.

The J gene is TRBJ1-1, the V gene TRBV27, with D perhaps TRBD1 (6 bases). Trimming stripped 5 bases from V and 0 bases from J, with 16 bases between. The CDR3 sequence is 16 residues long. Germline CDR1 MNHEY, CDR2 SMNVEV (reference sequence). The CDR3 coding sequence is TGTGCCAGCAGTCCGCTACAGGGTAACGTGAACACTGAAGCTTTCTTT. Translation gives CASSPLQGNVNTEAFF.

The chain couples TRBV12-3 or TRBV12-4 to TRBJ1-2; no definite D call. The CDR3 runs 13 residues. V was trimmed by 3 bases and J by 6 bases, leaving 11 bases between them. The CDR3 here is CASSFFTEHGYTF. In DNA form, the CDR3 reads TGTGCCAGCAGTTTTTTCACGGAGCATGGCTACACCTTC.

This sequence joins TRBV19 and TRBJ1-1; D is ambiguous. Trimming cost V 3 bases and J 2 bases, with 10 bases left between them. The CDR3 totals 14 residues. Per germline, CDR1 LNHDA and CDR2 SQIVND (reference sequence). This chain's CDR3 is CASSMGQKNTEAFF. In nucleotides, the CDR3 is TGTGCCAGTAGTATGGGCCAGAAAAACACTGAAGCTTTCTTT.

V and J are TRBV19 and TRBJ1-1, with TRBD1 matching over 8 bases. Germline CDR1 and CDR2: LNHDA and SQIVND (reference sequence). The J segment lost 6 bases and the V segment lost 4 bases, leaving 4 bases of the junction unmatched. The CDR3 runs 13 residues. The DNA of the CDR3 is TGTGCCAGTAGTACAGGGGGCGCAGCTGAAGCTTTCTTT. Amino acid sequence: CASSTGGAAEAFF. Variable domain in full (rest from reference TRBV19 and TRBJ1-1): DGGITQSPKYLFRKEGQNVTLSCEQNLNHDAMYWYRQDPGQGLRLIYYSQIVNDFQKGDIAEGYSVSREKKESFPLTVTSAQKNPTAFYLCASSTGGAAEAFFGQGTRLTVV.

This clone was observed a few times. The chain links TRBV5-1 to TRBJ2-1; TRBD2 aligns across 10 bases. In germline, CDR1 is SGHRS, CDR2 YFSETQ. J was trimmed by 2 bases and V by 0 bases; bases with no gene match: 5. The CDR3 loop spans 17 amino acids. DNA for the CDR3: TGCGCCAGCAGCTTGGGGACTAGCGGTCCGACCTACAATGAGCAGTTCTTC. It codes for CASSLGTSGPTYNEQFF. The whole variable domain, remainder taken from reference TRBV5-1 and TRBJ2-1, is KAGVTQTPRYLIKTRGQQVTLSCSPISGHRSVSWYQQTPGQGLQFLFEYFSETQRNKGNFPGRFSGRQFSNSRSEMNVSTLELGDSALYLCASSLGTSGPTYNEQFFGPGTRLTVL.

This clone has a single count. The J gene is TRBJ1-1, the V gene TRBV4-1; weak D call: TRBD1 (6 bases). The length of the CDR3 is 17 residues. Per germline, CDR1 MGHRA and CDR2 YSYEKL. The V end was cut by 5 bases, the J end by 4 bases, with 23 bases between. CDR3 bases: TGCGCCAGCAGCAAAGGCCGTATTGGACAGAAGCCCACTGAAGCTTTCTTT. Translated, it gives CASSKGRIGQKPTEAFF.

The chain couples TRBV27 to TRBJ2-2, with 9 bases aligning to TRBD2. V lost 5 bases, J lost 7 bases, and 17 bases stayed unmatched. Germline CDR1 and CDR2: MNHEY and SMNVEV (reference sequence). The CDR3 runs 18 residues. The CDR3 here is CASSAQRLAGIVHGELFF. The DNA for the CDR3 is TGTGCCAGCAGTGCCCAGCGGCTAGCGGGAATAGTCCACGGGGAGCTGTTTTTT.

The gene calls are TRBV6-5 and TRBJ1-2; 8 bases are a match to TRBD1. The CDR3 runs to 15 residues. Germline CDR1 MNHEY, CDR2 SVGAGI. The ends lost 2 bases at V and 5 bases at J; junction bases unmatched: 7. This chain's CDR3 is CASSYLQDREYGYTF. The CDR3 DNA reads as TGTGCCAGCAGTTACCTCCAGGACAGGGAGTATGGCTACACCTTC.

CDR3: CASTVQGNTEAFF. The CDR3 nucleotides are TGTGCCAGCACCGTACAGGGGAACACTGAAGCTTTCTTT. V is TRBV7-9 and J is TRBJ1-1, with D possibly TRBD1 on 6 matching bases. The CDR3 is made up of 13 amino acids. Trimming shortened V by 7 bases and J by 1 base, and 10 bases separated the two germline ends. Per the germline V gene, CDR1 is SEHNR and CDR2 is FQNEAQ (reference sequence). Filled out from reference TRBV7-9 and TRBJ1-1, the complete variable domain reads DTGVSQNPRHKITKRGQNVTFRCDPISEHNRLYWYRQTLGQGPEFLTYFQNEAQLEKSRLLSDRFSAERPKGSFSTLEIQRTEQGDSAMYLCASTVQGNTEAFFGQGTRLTVV.

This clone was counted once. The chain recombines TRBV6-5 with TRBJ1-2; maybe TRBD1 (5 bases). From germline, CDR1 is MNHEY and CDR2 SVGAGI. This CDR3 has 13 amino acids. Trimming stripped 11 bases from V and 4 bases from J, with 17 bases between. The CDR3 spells CAGKVGHRYGYTF. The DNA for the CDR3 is TGTGCCGGTAAGGTCGGACATCGCTATGGCTACACCTTC.

This CDR3 reads CASSYSLQGQTEAFF. CDR3 nucleotides: TGTGCCAGCAGTTACTCGTTACAGGGGCAGACTGAAGCTTTCTTT. The chain recombines TRBV6-5 with TRBJ1-1; 7 nucleotides align to TRBD1. There are 15 residues in the CDR3. Germline V gene data show CDR1 as MNHEY and CDR2 as SVGAGI. Germline trimming cut 0 bases from V and 5 bases from J; bases unmatched to any gene: 6.

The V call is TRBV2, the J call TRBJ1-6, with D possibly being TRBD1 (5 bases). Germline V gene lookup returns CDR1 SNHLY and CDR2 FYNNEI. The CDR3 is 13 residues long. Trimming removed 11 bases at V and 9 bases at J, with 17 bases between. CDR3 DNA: TGTGCCTCGAAGGGCACAGGAATTTCACCCCTCCACTTT. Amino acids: CASKGTGISPLHF.

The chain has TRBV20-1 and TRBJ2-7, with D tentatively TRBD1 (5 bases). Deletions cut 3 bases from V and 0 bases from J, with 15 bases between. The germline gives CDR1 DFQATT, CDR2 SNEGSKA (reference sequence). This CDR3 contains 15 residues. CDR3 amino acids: CSASGPGKTSYEQYF. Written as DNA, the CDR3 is TGCAGTGCTAGTGGTCCAGGGAAAACCTCCTACGAGCAGTACTTC.

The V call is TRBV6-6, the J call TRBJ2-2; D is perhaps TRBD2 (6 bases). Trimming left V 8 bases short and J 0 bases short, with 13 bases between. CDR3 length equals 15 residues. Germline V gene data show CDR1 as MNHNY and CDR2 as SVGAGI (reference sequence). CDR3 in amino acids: CASESGQSNTGELFF. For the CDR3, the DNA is TGTGCCAGCGAGAGCGGGCAATCGAACACCGGGGAGCTGTTTTTT.

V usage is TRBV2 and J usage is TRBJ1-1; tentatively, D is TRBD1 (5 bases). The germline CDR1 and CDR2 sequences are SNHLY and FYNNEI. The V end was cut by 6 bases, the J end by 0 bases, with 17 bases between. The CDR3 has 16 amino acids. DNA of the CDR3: TGTGCCAGCAGCCCCTTGTCTGACAGTTTGAACACTGAAGCTTTCTTT. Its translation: CASSPLSDSLNTEAFF.

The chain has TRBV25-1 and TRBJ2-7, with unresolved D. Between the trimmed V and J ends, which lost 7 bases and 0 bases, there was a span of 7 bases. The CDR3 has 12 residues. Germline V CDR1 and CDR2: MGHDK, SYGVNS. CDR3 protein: CASTTGSYEQYF. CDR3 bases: TGTGCCAGCACCACCGGCTCCTACGAGCAGTACTTC.

The CDR3 DNA follows: TGCGCCAGCAGCTTGGATGGTGGTGGCTATGAGCAGTTCTTC. Its protein is CASSLDGGGYEQFF. The gene calls are TRBV5-1 and TRBJ2-1; D unresolved. The CDR3 consists of 14 residues. Trimming pared 0 bases from V and 8 bases from J, leaving 12 bases between. Germline CDR1 reads SGHRS; CDR2 reads YFSETQ.

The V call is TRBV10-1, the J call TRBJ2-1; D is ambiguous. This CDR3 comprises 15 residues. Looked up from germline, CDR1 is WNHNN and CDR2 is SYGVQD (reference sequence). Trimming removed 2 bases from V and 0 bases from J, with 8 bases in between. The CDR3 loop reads CASSELTNSYNEQFF. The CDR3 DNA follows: TGCGCCAGCAGTGAGCTAACCAACTCCTACAATGAGCAGTTCTTC.

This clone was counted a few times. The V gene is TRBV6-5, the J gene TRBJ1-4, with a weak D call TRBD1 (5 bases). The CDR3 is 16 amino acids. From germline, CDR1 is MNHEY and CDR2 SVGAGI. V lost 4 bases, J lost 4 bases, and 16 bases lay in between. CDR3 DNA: TGTGCCAGCAGTTCGCGGGACCTCCCCCATAATGAAAAACTGTTTTTT. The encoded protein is CASSSRDLPHNEKLFF.

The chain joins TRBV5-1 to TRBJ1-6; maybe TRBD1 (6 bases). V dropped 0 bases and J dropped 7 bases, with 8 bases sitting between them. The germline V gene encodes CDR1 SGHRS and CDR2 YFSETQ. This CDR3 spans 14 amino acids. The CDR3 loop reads CASSLVGGNSPLHF. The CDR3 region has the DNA TGCGCCAGCAGCTTGGTAGGGGGAAATTCACCCCTCCACTTT.

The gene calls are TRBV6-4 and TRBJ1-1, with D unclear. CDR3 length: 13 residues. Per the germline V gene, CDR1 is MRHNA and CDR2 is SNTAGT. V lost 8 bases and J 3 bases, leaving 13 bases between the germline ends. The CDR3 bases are TGTGCCAGCGCCCGAGGGCAGGACACTGAAGCTTTCTTT. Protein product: CASARGQDTEAFF.

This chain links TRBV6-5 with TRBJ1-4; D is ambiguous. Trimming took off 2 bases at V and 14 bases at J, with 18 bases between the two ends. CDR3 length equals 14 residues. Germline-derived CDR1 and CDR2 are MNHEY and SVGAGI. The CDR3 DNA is TGTGCCAGCAGTTACAGTCTATCTACTACCAAGCTGTTTTTT. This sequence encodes CASSYSLSTTKLFF.